The rows below give T cell receptor beta chains drawn from one sample of a study of CD8 T cells in ankylosing spondylitis. Using its own MiXCR run on the 5' RACE reads, TCRdb lists one record per CDR3 protein. The sample consists of 500,000 to 550,000 distinct CDR3 sequences, about an eighth of them appearing once. Sequencing was carried out using blood, either unsorted or a sorted T cell fraction (not recorded which). These receptors were obtained from a male donor with ankylosing spondylitis. Each CDR3 is given with its conserved first and last residue. The D gene is left open where the match is weak. Only part of the rows carry a size: once, few, many, or a class if the clone is expanded.

CDR3nt | CDR3aa | d_gene | abundance | j_gene | v_gene
TGTGCCAGCAGTGAAAACAGGGGGACCTACGAGCAGTACTTC | CASSENRGTYEQYF | TRBD1 | . | TRBJ2-7 | TRBV6-1
TGTGCCAGCAGCAAACCTACCGGGACAGGGCACACCGGGGAGCTGTTTTTT | CASSKPTGTGHTGELFF | TRBD1 | . | TRBJ2-2 | TRBV3-1
TGTGCCAGCTTCTACTCGAGCTCCTACAATGAGCAGTTCTTC | CASFYSSSYNEQFF | . | many | TRBJ2-1 | TRBV12-3/TRBV12-4
TGCGCCAGCAGCCGCTCAGGGTCGGATAGCAATCAGCCCCAGCATTTT | CASSRSGSDSNQPQHF | . | . | TRBJ1-5 | TRBV4-1
TGCGCCAGCAGCCAAGATCTTTTTGCGGCGCAGACCCAGTACTTC | CASSQDLFAAQTQYF | . | many | TRBJ2-5 | TRBV4-1
TGCGCCAGCAAACCGGGTGACACAGATACGCAGTATTTT | CASKPGDTDTQYF | . | few | TRBJ2-3 | TRBV5-1
TGCAGTGCCTATAGAGCCCGACAGGGTGAGCAGTTCTTC | CSAYRARQGEQFF | TRBD1 | . | TRBJ2-1 | TRBV20-1
TGTGCCAGCAGTTACTCGAAGGGACAGGGTTTTACGGGAGGGCCCCCCATACTGGACAATGAGCAGTTCTTC | CASSYSKGQGFTGGPPILDNEQFF | . | . | TRBJ2-1 | TRBV6-2/TRBV6-3
TGTGCCAGCAGTTTATTTGTTAGCACAGATACGCAGTATTTT | CASSLFVSTDTQYF | . | . | TRBJ2-3 | TRBV28
TGTGCCAGCAGTCGGCGACAGGGAACCTGGACCGGGGAGCTGTTTTTT | CASSRRQGTWTGELFF | TRBD1 | . | TRBJ2-2 | TRBV7-8
TGTGCCAGCAGCCAGGATTTGAACACTGAAGCTTTCTTT | CASSQDLNTEAFF | . | . | TRBJ1-1 | TRBV3-1
TGTGCCAGCAGCCGAGACGGGACGTTAGGCTATGGCTACACCTTC | CASSRDGTLGYGYTF | . | . | TRBJ1-2 | TRBV6-1
TGTGCCAGCAGCGTGAGAGTATACAATGAGCAGTTCTTC | CASSVRVYNEQFF | . | many | TRBJ2-1 | TRBV7-8
TGTGCCAGCAGCTTACCCGGGGAGGCTTTCTTT | CASSLPGEAFF | . | . | TRBJ1-1 | TRBV11-2
TGCAGTGCTAGAGAGCCCCGACGGAGTAGCTCCTACAATGAGCAGTTCTTC | CSAREPRRSSSYNEQFF | . | few | TRBJ2-1 | TRBV20-1
TGCAGTGCCCTCGTTGGGGGGACCTCCGCAGATACGCAGTATTTT | CSALVGGTSADTQYF | . | . | TRBJ2-3 | TRBV20-1
TGTGCCAGCAGTTTGGGGCGGGAGAACACAGATACGCAGTATTTT | CASSLGRENTDTQYF | TRBD2 | . | TRBJ2-3 | TRBV12-3/TRBV12-4
TGCAGTGCTAGATGGGCAGCGGTTAACTATGGCTACACCTTC | CSARWAAVNYGYTF | . | . | TRBJ1-2 | TRBV20-1
TGTGCCACCAGTGTCCAACTAGCGGGAGTGGGAGATACGCAGTATTTT | CATSVQLAGVGDTQYF | TRBD2 | . | TRBJ2-3 | TRBV24-1
TGTGCCAGTGCGGCAGGGTTGGGATATGGCTACACCTTC | CASAAGLGYGYTF | . | many | TRBJ1-2 | TRBV25-1
TGTGCCAGCAGCCCCAGTGGGGGTAGAGAGACCCAGTACTTC | CASSPSGGRETQYF | . | few | TRBJ2-5 | TRBV9
TGTGCCAGCAGCGTACAGGGGGGCCCCGGGGAGCTGTTTTTT | CASSVQGGPGELFF | . | . | TRBJ2-2 | TRBV9
TGTGCCAGCAGCAAAGGGGGGGGCCCGTGGAATGAGCAGTTCTTC | CASSKGGGPWNEQFF | . | few | TRBJ2-1 | TRBV21-1
TGCGCCAGCAGCAACCGGGACAGGGGGGCAGATACGCAGTATTTT | CASSNRDRGADTQYF | TRBD1 | many | TRBJ2-3 | TRBV5-1
TGCAGCGTTGTGACAGTTGAGGATGAAGCTTTCTTT | CSVVTVEDEAFF | . | . | TRBJ1-1 | TRBV29-1
TGTGCCAGCAGTTGGACAGGGTTAGGCTACACCTTC | CASSWTGLGYTF | TRBD1 | . | TRBJ1-2 | TRBV6-6
TGCAGTGCCTATGGGGCAGACGTCTATGGCTACACCTTC | CSAYGADVYGYTF | . | many | TRBJ1-2 | TRBV20-1
TGTGCCAGCAGTTCCCGGGAAGTGAACACCGGGGAGCTGTTTTTT | CASSSREVNTGELFF | . | many | TRBJ2-2 | TRBV12-3/TRBV12-4
TGTGCCAGCAGTTTATCGTTTTCTTGGGCCGGAGGAAAGGATTCACCCCTCCACTTT | CASSLSFSWAGGKDSPLHF | . | . | TRBJ1-6 | TRBV28
TGTGCCAGCTGCCAGGACAGATACAATGAGCAGTTCTTC | CASCQDRYNEQFF | . | once | TRBJ2-1 | TRBV3-1
TGTGCCACTATGATCCCCGGGGAGCTGTTTTTT | CATMIPGELFF | . | . | TRBJ2-2 | TRBV19
TGTGCCAGCAGCAGCGGGGACTCCCTAGGGAACACCGGGGAGCTGTTTTTT | CASSSGDSLGNTGELFF | . | . | TRBJ2-2 | TRBV21-1
TGCAGCGTGAAGGTGGGGGGGAGCACAGATACGCAGTATTTT | CSVKVGGSTDTQYF | TRBD2 | few | TRBJ2-3 | TRBV29-1
TGTGCCAGCAGCCAGGGGGCGAAATACGAGCAGTACTTC | CASSQGAKYEQYF | TRBD1 | . | TRBJ2-7 | TRBV7-9